The 32 T cell receptor beta chains in this list originate from one sample, sequenced in a study of blood T cells in healthy people across ages. Primers used in a second PCR of about 7 to 12 cycles were a sample-barcoded 5' primer and a J-beta primer mix. TCRdb independently ran MiXCR on the 5' RACE reads; one entry per CDR3 protein. Here the sample spans some 1.4 million distinct CDR3 sequences, 42% being singletons. Sequencing was done on a sample of blood. Receptor source: a woman in her late teens or twenties in good health.

Comment on this clonotype: A read error may be the cause here, since a much bigger clone is one base away. The chain combines TRBV7-2 with TRBJ2-7, with TRBD1 identical over 7 bases. Germline CDR1 reads SGHTA; CDR2 reads FQGNSA. This CDR3 is 15 amino acids long. CDR3 region: CASSPDRVYLYERYF. CDR3 nucleotide sequence: TGTGCCAGCAGCCCAGACAGGGTTTATCTTTACGAGCGGTACTTC.

This clonotype appeared a few times. The V call is TRBV6-6, the J call TRBJ1-2, with 9 positions matching TRBD1. After removal of 6 bases from V and 4 bases from J, the junction contained 9 bases not matched to a gene. In germline, CDR1 is MNHNY, CDR2 SVGAGI (reference sequence). The CDR3 loop spans 15 amino acids. CDR3 in amino acids: CASRGPGQGSYGYTF. CDR3 nucleotides: TGTGCCAGCAGGGGGCCGGGACAGGGTAGCTATGGCTACACCTTC.

This clonotype was recorded a few times. The chain links TRBV12-3 or TRBV12-4 to TRBJ2-3; 13 nucleotides line up with TRBD2. The CDR3 has 15 residues. With 7 bases clipped from V and 6 bases from J, the junction kept 7 bases outside the gene matches. The CDR3 region is CASTTSGGAGDTQYF. CDR3 DNA: TGTGCCAGCACAACTAGCGGGGGGGCTGGGGATACGCAGTATTTT.

This clonotype was recorded a few times. In DNA, the CDR3 is TGTGCCAGCAGTGCCTGGGGACCCAACAATGAGCAGTTCTTC. Translation: CASSAWGPNNEQFF. The chain recombines TRBV27 with TRBJ2-1; D might be TRBD1 or TRBD2, each matching 5 bases. Germline lookup yields CDR1 MNHEY and CDR2 SMNVEV (reference sequence). The CDR3 totals 14 residues. V lost 5 bases, J lost 5 bases, and 13 bases lay in between.

In this sample, this clonotype turned up a few times. The rearrangement uses TRBV18 and TRBJ1-2; D is undetermined. Germline V gene sequence: CDR1 KGHSH, CDR2 LQKENI. V was clipped by 2 bases and J by 2 bases, with 9 bases between them. The CDR3 totals 14 residues. The CDR3 protein is CASSPGIMNYGYTF. DNA of the CDR3: TGTGCCAGCTCACCAGGGATCATGAACTATGGCTACACCTTC.

Turning to this clonotype: A junction end diverges from the germline sequence, so it may reflect a read error. The chain is built from TRBV7-6 and TRBJ2-4; 9 positions match TRBD2. The CDR3 runs 13 residues. Germline V lookup: CDR1 SGHVS, CDR2 FNYEAQ. As DNA, the CDR3 is TGCGCCAGCAGCTGGATAGCGGGAGTAGAGCAGTACTTC. Translated, it gives CASSWIAGVEQYF. The entire variable domain, with the rest obtained from reference TRBV7-6 and TRBJ2-4, is as follows: GAGVSQSPRYKVTKRGQDVALRCDPISGHVSLYWYRQALGQGPEFLTYFNYEAQQDKSGLPNDRFSAERPEGSISTLTIQRTEQRDSAMYRCASSWIAGVEQYFGAGTRLSVL.

The V gene is TRBV20-1, the J gene TRBJ2-7, with 11 positions matching TRBD2. The V gene end was trimmed by 6 bases and the J gene end by 6 bases; junction bases not matched to a gene: 10. CDR1 DFQATT and CDR2 SNEGSKA come from the germline V gene (reference sequence). The CDR3 contains 14 residues. CDR3: CSAEKPLAGGEQYF. The CDR3 DNA follows: TGCAGTGCGGAGAAACCCCTAGCGGGGGGCGAGCAGTACTTC.

This clonotype was observed a handful of times. V is TRBV12-3 or TRBV12-4 and J is TRBJ2-4; no clear D gene. The last part of the DNA fits TRBJ2-7 better; the J call may be wrong. The CDR3 covers 14 residues. The CDR3 sequence is CASSLPGRNYEQYF. For the CDR3, the DNA is TGTGCCAGCAGTTTGCCTGGTAGAAACTACGAGCAGTACTTC.

This clonotype showed up just a few times. For the CDR3, the DNA is TGCAGTGCTAGAGGGGCGGGGGTAGGGTACAATGAGCAGTTCTTC. This translates into CSARGAGVGYNEQFF. The chain couples TRBV20-1 to TRBJ2-1, with 7 nucleotides matching TRBD2. Germline CDR1 DFQATT, CDR2 SNEGSKA (reference sequence). CDR3 size: 15 residues. V lost 1 base, J lost 4 bases, and 7 bases stayed unmatched.

V and J are TRBV7-9 and TRBJ2-1, with TRBD1 matching 10 bases. This CDR3 has 15 residues. Germline-derived CDR1 and CDR2 are SEHNR and FQNEAQ (reference sequence). V lost 5 bases and J lost 10; bases outside the gene matches: 11. The CDR3 here is CASSLAGTGAPEQFF. The CDR3 coding sequence is TGTGCCAGCAGCCTCGCCGGGACAGGGGCCCCCGAGCAGTTCTTC.

This clonotype was counted many times. The chain recombines TRBV2 with TRBJ2-7, with TRBD1 matching 9 bases. The CDR3 consists of 16 residues. CDR1 SNHLY and CDR2 FYNNEI come from the germline V gene. The V segment lost 2 bases and the J segment 3 bases; nucleotides outside the gene matches: 8. In nucleotides, the CDR3 is TGTGCCAGCAGTGAAACATCGGGACAGGGAAACTACGAGCAGTACTTC. Its translation is CASSETSGQGNYEQYF. The full variable domain, rest sourced from reference TRBV2 and TRBJ2-7, is EPEVTQTPSHQVTQMGQEVILRCVPISNHLYFYWYRQILGQKVEFLVSFYNNEISEKSEIFDDQFSVERPDGSNFTLKIRSTKLEDSAMYFCASSETSGQGNYEQYFGPGTRLTVT.

The CDR3 loop is CASSKAGGPYNEQFF. CDR3 sequence (DNA): TGTGCCAGTAGCAAAGCGGGAGGACCCTACAATGAGCAGTTCTTC. The chain recombines TRBV19 with TRBJ2-1; 9 bases are shared with TRBD2. The CDR3 spans 15 residues. The germline V gene encodes CDR1 LNHDA and CDR2 SQIVND (reference sequence). V trimming: 6 bases; J trimming: 2 bases; junction bases outside the gene matches: 5.

This clonotype was recorded a few times. The chain carries TRBV3-1 and TRBJ1-1; possibly TRBD1 for D (6 bases). The CDR3 is 15 amino acids. The V gene lost 1 base and the J gene lost 5 bases, with 14 bases spanning the gap. Germline assignment: CDR1 LGHDT and CDR2 YNNKEL (reference sequence). The chain's CDR3 is CASSQAGGGGTEAFF. The CDR3 DNA sequence: TGTGCCAGCAGCCAAGCGGGGGGCGGTGGGACTGAAGCTTTCTTT.

This clonotype was counted a few times. This chain connects TRBV20-1 to TRBJ2-5; 7 nucleotides align to TRBD2. CDR1 and CDR2 from the germline V gene are DFQATT and SNEGSKA (reference sequence). V gave up 1 base and J gave up 4 bases; unmatched junction bases: 12. This CDR3 spans 16 amino acids. CDR3 region: CSARVSGLVSGETQYF. In nucleotides, the CDR3 is TGCAGTGCTAGAGTTTCCGGACTAGTTTCTGGAGAGACCCAGTACTTC.

The chain links TRBV5-1 to TRBJ2-5; 7 nucleotides match TRBD1. V lost 4 bases, J lost 6 bases, and 12 bases stayed unmatched. The CDR3 covers 15 residues. CDR1 SGHRS and CDR2 YFSETQ come from the germline V gene. The CDR3: CASSVPATGEKTQYF. The CDR3, as DNA: TGCGCCAGCAGCGTACCAGCCACAGGGGAGAAGACCCAGTACTTC. Filled out from reference TRBV5-1 and TRBJ2-5, the complete variable domain reads KAGVTQTPRYLIKTRGQQVTLSCSPISGHRSVSWYQQTPGQGLQFLFEYFSETQRNKGNFPGRFSGRQFSNSRSEMNVSTLELGDSALYLCASSVPATGEKTQYFGPGTRLLVL.

This chain joins TRBV29-1 and TRBJ2-7, with 7 bases that match TRBD2. The V and J ends lost 4 bases and 5 bases, in that order; junction bases with no gene match: 8. Germline CDR1 and CDR2: SQVTM and ANQGSEA. The CDR3 covers 13 residues. The CDR3 is CSVVGRGVHEQYF. Here the CDR3 DNA reads TGCAGCGTTGTCGGTCGGGGGGTACACGAGCAGTACTTC.

The table lists this clonotype with a few counts. The chain's CDR3 is CSASEPLNEKLFF. CDR3 DNA: TGCAGTGCTAGCGAGCCCCTAAATGAAAAACTGTTTTTT. The rearrangement joins TRBV20-1 to TRBJ1-4; D gene ambiguous. The germline CDR1 and CDR2 sequences are DFQATT and SNEGSKA (reference sequence). The CDR3 consists of 13 residues. The V end was cut by 3 bases, the J end by 5 bases, with 10 bases between.

V is TRBV6-5 and J is TRBJ2-7; either TRBD1 or TRBD2 may fit D (6 bases each). The CDR3 length is 14 residues. Germline V gene data show CDR1 as MNHEY and CDR2 as SVGAGI. The V gene lost 2 bases and the J gene lost 8 bases, with 16 bases spanning the gap. CDR3 in amino acids: CASSYGGGPYQQYF. The CDR3 region has the DNA TGTGCCAGCAGTTACGGAGGGGGACCTTACCAGCAGTACTTC.

The V call is TRBV3-1, the J call TRBJ2-1; 13 bases map to TRBD2. CDR3 length: 15 amino acids. CDR1 and CDR2 from the germline V gene are LGHDT and YNNKEL (reference sequence). V shed 1 base and J 9 bases; nucleotides not matched to a gene: 3. The CDR3 spells CASSQGGLAGSEQFF. The CDR3 bases are TGTGCCAGCAGCCAAGGGGGACTAGCGGGGTCTGAGCAGTTCTTC.

This clonotype has just a few counts. The V call is TRBV5-1, the J call TRBJ2-7; 10 bases agree with TRBD1. This CDR3 has 15 amino acids. J was trimmed by 2 bases and V by 5 bases; bases with no gene match: 7. Germline assignment: CDR1 SGHRS and CDR2 YFSETQ. CDR3 amino acids: CASRNRQGATYEQYF. Here the CDR3 DNA reads TGCGCCAGCAGAAATCGACAGGGGGCGACCTACGAGCAGTACTTC.

This clonotype was seen only a few times. The chain employs TRBV13 and TRBJ2-6; D is unresolved. Per the germline V gene, CDR1 is PRHDT and CDR2 is FYEKMQ (reference sequence). This CDR3 contains 15 residues. Trimming shortened V by 4 bases and J by 2 bases, and 9 bases separated the two germline ends. CDR3 DNA: TGTGCCAGCAGCTCGTCTTTCCCTGGGGCCAACGTCCTGACTTTC. Protein product: CASSSSFPGANVLTF.

The chain uses TRBV20-1 and TRBJ2-5; no reliable D call. V lost 3 bases, J lost 1 base, and 6 bases lay in between. This CDR3 region has 12 residues. The germline V gene has CDR1 DFQATT and CDR2 SNEGSKA (reference sequence). The CDR3 DNA reads TGCAGTGCTAGTTGGATCCAAGAGACCCAGTACTTC. Translating it yields CSASWIQETQYF.

The sample holds a few counts of this clonotype. This chain links TRBV21-1 with TRBJ2-7; the table names TRBD2, a call not compared with the DNA. TRBV21-1 is given as a pseudogene. This CDR3 spans 14 amino acids. The CDR3 nucleotides are TGTGCCAGCAGTCCTAAGGGCCCGACCTACGAGCAGTACTTC. It yields the protein CASSPKGPTYEQYF.

This chain's CDR3 is CASSQTPLGRGNEQFF. The DNA for the CDR3 is TGTGCCAGCAGCCAGACCCCACTAGGCCGCGGGAATGAGCAGTTCTTC. The rearrangement links TRBV3-1 to TRBJ2-1; tentative D call: TRBD2 (5 bases). The CDR3 runs to 16 residues. The V gene lost 3 bases and the J gene lost 7 bases, with 19 bases spanning the gap. Looked up from germline, CDR1 is LGHDT and CDR2 is YNNKEL (reference sequence).

The chain recombines TRBV20-1 with TRBJ1-1, with 7 nucleotides matching TRBD1. This CDR3 region has 14 residues. J gave up 4 bases and V 6 bases, and 11 bases lay outside the gene matches. Germline assignment: CDR1 DFQATT and CDR2 SNEGSKA (reference sequence). The CDR3 spells CSAVGEGAGTEAFF. CDR3 nucleotides: TGCAGTGCCGTCGGGGAGGGGGCGGGCACTGAAGCTTTCTTT.

This clonotype has more than one count but fewer than ten. J is TRBJ2-6 and V is TRBV24-1; D tentatively fits TRBD1 or TRBD2 (6 bases each). Germline loops: CDR1 KGHDR, CDR2 SFDVKD. The CDR3 is 15 residues long. V was clipped by 4 bases and J by 2 bases, with 8 bases between them. This CDR3 reads CATSDGGAGANVLTF. The DNA of the CDR3 is TGTGCCACCAGTGACGGGGGCGCTGGGGCCAACGTCCTGACTTTC.

This chain links TRBV27 with TRBJ1-2; a possible D gene is TRBD1 (5 bases). The CDR3 has 14 amino acids. Trimming removed 3 bases at V and 7 bases at J, with 15 bases between. Per germline, CDR1 MNHEY and CDR2 SMNVEV (reference sequence). DNA of the CDR3: TGTGCCAGCAGTTTGGGGGTTTTAGAAGGTGGCTACACCTTC. Protein product: CASSLGVLEGGYTF.

This chain links TRBV20-1 with TRBJ2-3, with a tentative D call TRBD2 (5 bases). The V gene lost 5 bases and the J gene lost 4 bases, with 10 bases spanning the gap. Germline V gives CDR1 DFQATT, CDR2 SNEGSKA (reference sequence). This CDR3 has 12 residues. The CDR3, as DNA: TGCAGTGCTTTGGACTCACCAGATACGCAGTATTTT. As protein: CSALDSPDTQYF.

This chain joins TRBV5-1 and TRBJ2-7; perhaps D is TRBD1 or TRBD2 (6 bases each). The J call could be wrong; TRBJ2-4 is a better fit for the DNA end. The CDR3 has 14 amino acids. Germline V gene lookup returns CDR1 SGHRS and CDR2 YFSETQ. The CDR3 DNA sequence: TGCGCCAGCAGCGCGGGACACCTTGGCAACATTCAGTACTTC. Residues: CASSAGHLGNIQYF.

Points on this clonotype: At one boundary the junction diverges from the germline segment, which might be a read error. The chain joins TRBV6-5 to TRBJ1-6; 8 bases align to TRBD1. The CDR3 has 18 residues. Per germline, CDR1 MNHEY and CDR2 SVGAGI. CDR3 coding DNA: TGTGCCAGCAGTTCACACCCCGGGACAGGCAAGGGGAATTCACCCCCCCACTTT. This translates into CASSSHPGTGKGNSPPHF.

The chain couples TRBV20-1 to TRBJ1-2; 10 bases line up with TRBD1. The V and J ends lost 5 bases and 0 bases, in that order; junction bases with no gene match: 15. The CDR3 totals 18 residues. CDR1 DFQATT and CDR2 SNEGSKA come from the germline V gene (reference sequence). The CDR3 sequence: CSALNTDRGPMANYGYTF. The CDR3 coding sequence is TGCAGTGCTCTGAACACTGACAGGGGGCCCATGGCTAACTATGGCTACACCTTC.

The rearrangement links TRBV2 to TRBJ1-1; D possibly corresponds to TRBD1 (5 bases). Trimming pared 4 bases from V and 0 bases from J, leaving 9 bases between. This CDR3 has 14 amino acids. The germline V gene has CDR1 SNHLY and CDR2 FYNNEI. The chain's CDR3 is CASSVNRMNTEAFF. DNA of the CDR3: TGTGCCAGCAGTGTTAACAGGATGAACACTGAAGCTTTCTTT.